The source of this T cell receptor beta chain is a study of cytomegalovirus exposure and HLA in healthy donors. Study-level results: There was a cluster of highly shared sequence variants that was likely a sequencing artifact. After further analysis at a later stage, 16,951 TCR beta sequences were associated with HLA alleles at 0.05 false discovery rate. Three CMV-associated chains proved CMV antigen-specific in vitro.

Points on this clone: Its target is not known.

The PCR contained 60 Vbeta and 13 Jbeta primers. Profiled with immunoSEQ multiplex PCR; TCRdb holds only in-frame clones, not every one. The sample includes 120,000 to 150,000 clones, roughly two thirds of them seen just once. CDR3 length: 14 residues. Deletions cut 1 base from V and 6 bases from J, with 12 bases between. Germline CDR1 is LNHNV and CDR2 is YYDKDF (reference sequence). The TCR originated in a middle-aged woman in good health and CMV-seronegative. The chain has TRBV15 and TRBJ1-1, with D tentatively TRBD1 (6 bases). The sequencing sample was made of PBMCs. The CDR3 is CATSRVGGGPEAFF. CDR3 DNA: TGTGCCACCAGCAGAGTCGGGGGGGGCCCTGAAGCTTTCTTT.